This T cell receptor beta chain derives from a study of response to subunit inactivated influenza vaccine. This clonotype was seen ten or more times. Antigen: not known. CDR3 size: 16 residues. Germline CDR1 is DFQATT and CDR2 is SNEGSKA (reference sequence). Unmatched junction bases numbered 4, after V lost 0 bases and J lost 1 base. Whole-study results and caveats: The authors offered the suggestion that each seasonal influenza vaccination recruits few new T cells.

One entry per CDR3 protein, called by TCRdb with MiXCR from the RT-PCR reads. The sample lists more than 550,000 distinct CDR3 sequences; 12% were seen once. Sequencing was performed on PBMCs from blood, taken on the day of vaccination. The V and J genes are TRBV20-1 and TRBJ2-3, with 10 bases aligning to TRBD1. The origin of this receptor is a man aged 50-59 years who received an inactivated influenza vaccine. CDR3 residues: CSARDVGQGGTDTQYF. CDR3 sequence (DNA): TGCAGTGCTAGAGATGTAGGACAGGGGGGCACAGATACGCAGTATTTT.